This T cell receptor (beta chain) was sequenced in a study of breast tumors, draining lymph nodes, adjacent tissues. Each CDR3 protein is one row after TCRdb ran MiXCR on the multiplex PCR reads. Of about 230,000 distinct CDR3 sequences in the sample, roughly 30% were seen once. This clonotype was detected many times. Its antigen is as yet unknown. Overall study findings and caveats: Findings are consistent with lymph node origin and intratumoral expansion of most tumor T cells. That most tumor T cells come from lymph nodes remained unproven. Compared with lymph nodes, tumors were less diverse; compared with nontumor tissue, more.

Germline values: CDR1 SNHLY, CDR2 FYNNEI. V lost 6 bases to trimming and J lost 4 bases; unmatched junction nucleotides: 8. The CDR3 covers 15 residues. Samples came from axillary lymph nodes draining the breast cancer. The sample comprised axillary lymph node tissue. This TCR came from a female donor with breast cancer. Some clones in this sample may be carry-over from other donors' samples. This chain uses TRBV2 with TRBJ2-1; 8 bases map to TRBD2. As DNA, the CDR3 is TGTGCCAGCAGGGCCCCGGGACTAGTATACAATGAGCAGTTCTTC. It encodes CASRAPGLVYNEQFF.